The T cell receptor beta chain described here comes from a study of CXCR3-negative and CXCR3-positive naive CD8 T cells. The authors made the TRB cDNA libraries by 5' RACE using UMI labels. TCRdb re-called the 5' RACE reads and shows each CDR3 protein once, DNA omitted. Across 40,000 to 50,000 distinct CDR3 sequences, the top ten clones capture roughly 2.4% of the sample. The CDR3 covers 12 residues. Germline loops: CDR1 MNHEY, CDR2 SMNVEV (reference sequence). The chain employs TRBV27 and TRBJ2-1; TCRdb reports TRBD1, a call that lacks DNA to check it against. The origin of this receptor is a human donor in good health. Some clones in this sample may be carry-over from other donors' samples. The sequencing input was naive CXCR3- CD8+ T cells from blood. Documented subset: CD45RO-CCR7+CD27+CD95- naive CD8+ T cells lacking CXCR3 (TNR3-). The CDR3 sequence is CASSPQGDSQFF.